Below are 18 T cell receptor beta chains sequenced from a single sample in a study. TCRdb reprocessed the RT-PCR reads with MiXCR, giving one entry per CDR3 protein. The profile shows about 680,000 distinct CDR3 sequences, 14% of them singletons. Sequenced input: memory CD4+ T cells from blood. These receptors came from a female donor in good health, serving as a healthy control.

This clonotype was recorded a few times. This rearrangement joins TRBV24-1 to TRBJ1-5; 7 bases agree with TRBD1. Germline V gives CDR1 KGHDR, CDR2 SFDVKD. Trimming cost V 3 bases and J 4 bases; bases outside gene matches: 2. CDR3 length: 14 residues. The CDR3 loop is CATSDLQGNQPQHF. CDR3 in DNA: TGTGCCACCAGTGATCTACAGGGGAATCAGCCCCAGCATTTT.

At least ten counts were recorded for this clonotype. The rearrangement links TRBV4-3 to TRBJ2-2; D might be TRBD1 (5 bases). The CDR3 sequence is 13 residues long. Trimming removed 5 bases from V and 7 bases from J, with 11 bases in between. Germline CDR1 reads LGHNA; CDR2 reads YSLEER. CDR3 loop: CASSKGAFGELFF. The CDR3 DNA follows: TGCGCCAGCAGCAAAGGGGCCTTCGGGGAGCTGTTTTTT.

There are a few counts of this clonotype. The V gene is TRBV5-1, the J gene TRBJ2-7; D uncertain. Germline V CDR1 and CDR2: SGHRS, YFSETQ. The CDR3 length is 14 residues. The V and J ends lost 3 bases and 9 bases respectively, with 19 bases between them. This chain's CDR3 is CASSSSLMTAAQYF. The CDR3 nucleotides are TGCGCCAGCAGCTCTTCTTTAATGACGGCAGCGCAGTACTTC.

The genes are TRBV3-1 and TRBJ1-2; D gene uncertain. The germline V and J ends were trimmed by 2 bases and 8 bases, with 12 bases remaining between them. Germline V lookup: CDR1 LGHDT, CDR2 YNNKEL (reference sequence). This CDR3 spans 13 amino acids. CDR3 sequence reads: CASSQTRGGGYTF. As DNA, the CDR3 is TGTGCCAGCAGCCAAACGCGGGGTGGCGGCTACACCTTC.

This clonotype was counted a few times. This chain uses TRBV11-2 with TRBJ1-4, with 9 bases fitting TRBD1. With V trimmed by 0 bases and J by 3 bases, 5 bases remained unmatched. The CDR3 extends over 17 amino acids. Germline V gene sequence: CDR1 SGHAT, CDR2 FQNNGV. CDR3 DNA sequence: TGTGCCAGCAGCTTAGATCGTTGGACAGGGGCTAATGAAAAACTGTTTTTT. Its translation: CASSLDRWTGANEKLFF. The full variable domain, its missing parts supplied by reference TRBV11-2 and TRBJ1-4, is EAGVAQSPRYKIIEKRQSVAFWCNPISGHATLYWYQQILGQGPKLLIQFQNNGVVDDSQLPKDRFSAERLKGVDSTLKIQPAKLEDSAVYLCASSLDRWTGANEKLFFGSGTQLSVL.

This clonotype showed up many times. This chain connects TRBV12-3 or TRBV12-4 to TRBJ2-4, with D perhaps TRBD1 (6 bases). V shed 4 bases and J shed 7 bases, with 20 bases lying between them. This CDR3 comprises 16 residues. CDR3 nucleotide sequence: TGTGCCAGCAGTTCCAATGACGGACAGAGCTGGAACATTCAGTACTTC. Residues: CASSSNDGQSWNIQYF.

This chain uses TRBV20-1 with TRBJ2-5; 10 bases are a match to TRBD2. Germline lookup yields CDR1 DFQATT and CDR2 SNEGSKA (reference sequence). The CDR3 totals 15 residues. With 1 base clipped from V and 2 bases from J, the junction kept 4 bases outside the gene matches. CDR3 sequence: CSARVLAGVQETQYF. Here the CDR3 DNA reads TGCAGTGCTAGAGTTCTAGCGGGAGTACAAGAGACCCAGTACTTC.

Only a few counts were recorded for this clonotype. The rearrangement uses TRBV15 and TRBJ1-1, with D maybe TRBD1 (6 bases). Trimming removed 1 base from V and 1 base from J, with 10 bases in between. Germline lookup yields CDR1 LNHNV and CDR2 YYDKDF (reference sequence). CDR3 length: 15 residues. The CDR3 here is CATSRGGQQNTEAFF. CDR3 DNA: TGTGCCACCAGCAGAGGCGGACAGCAGAACACTGAAGCTTTCTTT.

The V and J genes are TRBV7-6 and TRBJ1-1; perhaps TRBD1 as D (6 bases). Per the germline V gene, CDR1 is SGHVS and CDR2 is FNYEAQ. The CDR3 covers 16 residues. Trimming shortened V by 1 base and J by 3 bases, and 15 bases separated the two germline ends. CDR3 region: CASSLGSGRGDTEAFF. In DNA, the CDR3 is TGTGCCAGCAGCTTAGGATCGGGCAGGGGCGACACTGAAGCTTTCTTT.

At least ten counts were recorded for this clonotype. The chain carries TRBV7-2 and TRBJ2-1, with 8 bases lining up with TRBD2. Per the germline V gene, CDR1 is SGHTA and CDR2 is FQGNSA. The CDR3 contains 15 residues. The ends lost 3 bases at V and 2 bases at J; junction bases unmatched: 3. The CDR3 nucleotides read TGTGCCAGCAGCTTGAGCGGGAGCGCCTACAATGAGCAGTTCTTC. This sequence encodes CASSLSGSAYNEQFF.

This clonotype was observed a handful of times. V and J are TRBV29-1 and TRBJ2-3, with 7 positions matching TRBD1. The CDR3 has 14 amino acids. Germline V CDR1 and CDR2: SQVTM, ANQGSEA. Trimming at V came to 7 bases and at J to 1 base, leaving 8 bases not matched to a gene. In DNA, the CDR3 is TGCAGCGCCCAAACAGGGGCCGGCACAGATACGCAGTATTTT. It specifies CSAQTGAGTDTQYF.

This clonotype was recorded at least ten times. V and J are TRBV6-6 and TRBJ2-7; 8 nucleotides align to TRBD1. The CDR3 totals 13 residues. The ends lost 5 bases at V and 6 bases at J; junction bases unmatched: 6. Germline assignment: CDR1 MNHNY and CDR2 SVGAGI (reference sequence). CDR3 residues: CASSRTGSGEQYF. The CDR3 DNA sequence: TGTGCCAGCAGTCGGACAGGGTCCGGCGAGCAGTACTTC.

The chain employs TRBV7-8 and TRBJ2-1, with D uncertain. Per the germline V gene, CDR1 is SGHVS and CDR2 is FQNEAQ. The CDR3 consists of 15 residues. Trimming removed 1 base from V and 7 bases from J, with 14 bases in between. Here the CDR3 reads CASSLDSPTLNEQFF. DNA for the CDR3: TGTGCCAGCAGCTTAGATAGCCCAACTTTAAATGAGCAGTTCTTC.

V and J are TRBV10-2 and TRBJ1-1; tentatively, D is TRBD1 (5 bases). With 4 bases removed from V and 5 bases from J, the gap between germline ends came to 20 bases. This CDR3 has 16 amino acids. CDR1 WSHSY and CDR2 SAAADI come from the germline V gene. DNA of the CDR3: TGCGCCAGCAGTGGATATGTTCTAGGGACGGGGACTGAAGCTTTCTTT. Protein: CASSGYVLGTGTEAFF.

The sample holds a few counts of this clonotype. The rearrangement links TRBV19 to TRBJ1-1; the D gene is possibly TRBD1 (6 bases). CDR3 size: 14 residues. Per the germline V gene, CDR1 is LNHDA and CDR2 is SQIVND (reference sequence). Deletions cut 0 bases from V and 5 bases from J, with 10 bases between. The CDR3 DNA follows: TGTGCCAGTAGTATAGAATCAGGGGAAACTGAAGCTTTCTTT. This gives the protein CASSIESGETEAFF.

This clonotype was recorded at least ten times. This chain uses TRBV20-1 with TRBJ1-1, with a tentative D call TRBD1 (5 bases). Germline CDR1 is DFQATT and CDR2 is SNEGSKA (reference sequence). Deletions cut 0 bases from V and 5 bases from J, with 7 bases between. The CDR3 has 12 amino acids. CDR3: CSARDPGTEAFF. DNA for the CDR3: TGCAGTGCTAGAGATCCAGGGACTGAAGCTTTCTTT.

The CDR3 DNA is TGTGCCTGCATAAAGGGGTTAGAAGAGACCCAGTACTTC. Residues: CACIKGLEETQYF. This sequence joins TRBV30 and TRBJ2-5; D perhaps matches TRBD1 (5 bases). Germline CDR1 GTSNPN, CDR2 SVGIG (reference sequence). The germline V and J ends were trimmed by 6 bases and 3 bases, with 14 bases remaining between them. The CDR3 consists of 13 residues.

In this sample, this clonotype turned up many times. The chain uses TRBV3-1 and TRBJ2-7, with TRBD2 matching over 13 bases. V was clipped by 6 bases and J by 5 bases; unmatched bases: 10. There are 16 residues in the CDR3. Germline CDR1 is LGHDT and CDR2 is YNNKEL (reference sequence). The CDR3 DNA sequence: TGTGCCAGCAGGTGGACTAGCGGGAGTGCTGGGGACGAGCAGTACTTC. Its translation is CASRWTSGSAGDEQYF.